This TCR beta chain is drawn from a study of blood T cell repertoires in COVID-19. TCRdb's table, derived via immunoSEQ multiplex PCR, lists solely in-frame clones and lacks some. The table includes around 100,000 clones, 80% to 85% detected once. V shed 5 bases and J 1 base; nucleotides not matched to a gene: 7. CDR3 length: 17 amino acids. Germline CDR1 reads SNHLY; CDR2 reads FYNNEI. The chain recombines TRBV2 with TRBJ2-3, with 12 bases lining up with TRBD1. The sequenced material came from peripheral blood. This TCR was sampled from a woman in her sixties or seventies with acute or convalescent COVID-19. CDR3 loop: CASSSGTGGAGTDTQYF. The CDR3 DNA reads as TGTGCCAGCAGTTCCGGGACAGGGGGCGCGGGCACAGATACGCAGTATTTT.